This T cell receptor (beta chain) comes out of a study of shared clonotypes between healthy human individuals. Roughly 81 million PBMCs per unsorted sample were used for genomic DNA. The CDR3 spans 19 residues. TCRdb's table, derived via immunoSEQ multiplex PCR, lists solely in-frame clones and lacks some. The sample consists of about 480,000 clones, approximately 85% of them appearing once. The specimen was PBMCs. This chain links TRBV21-1 with TRBJ2-1; the DNA was not compared with TRBD2, the D call given in the table. TRBV21-1 is deemed a pseudogene. This receptor was identified in a woman in her 40s in good health. Some clones in this sample may be carry-over from other donors' samples. The CDR3 coding sequence is TGTGCCAGCAGCAGAACCGGGACTAGCGGGAGGAGCTCCTACAATGAGCAGTTCTTC. Its protein is CASSRTGTSGRSSYNEQFF.